What follows are 28 T cell receptor beta chains derived from one specimen sequenced in a study of long-term antiretroviral therapy in people with HIV (dated by TCRdb to between 2021 and 2022). Sequencing of the TRB variable region was done with the immunoSEQ hsTCRB v3.0 assay at survey level resolution. TCRdb provides this immuneACCESS table in a form limited to in-frame rearrangements. Some clones are lacking; in checked studies, under half of them reflect an unresolved V gene, and why the rest are absent is not known. The sample has about 14,000 clones on record, approximately 80% of them singletons. The leading ten clones occupy around 7.9% of the sample. This specimen was unsorted PBMCs, taken 0.4 years after starting antiretroviral therapy. The receptors were sampled from a man aged 25 to 45 with HIV.

CDR3 bases: TGTGCCAGCAGCGATACCCCTAGAGATACGCAGTATTTT. It translates to CASSDTPRDTQYF. The V gene is TRBV6-5, the J gene TRBJ2-3; D unclear. Trimming cost V 6 bases and J 5 bases, with 12 bases left between them. Germline V gives CDR1 MNHEY, CDR2 SVGAGI. CDR3 length: 13 amino acids.

This chain joins TRBV7-8 and TRBJ2-5; 10 positions match TRBD1. Germline values: CDR1 SGHVS, CDR2 FQNEAQ. J was trimmed by 5 bases and V by 3 bases; bases with no gene match: 9. The CDR3 loop spans 16 amino acids. CDR3 sequence reads: CASSFQPGQGRETQYF. CDR3 nucleotides: TGTGCCAGCAGCTTCCAGCCGGGACAGGGGAGGGAGACCCAGTACTTC. Supplemented by reference TRBV7-8 and TRBJ2-5, the full variable domain reads GAGVSQSPRYKVAKRGQDVALRCDPISGHVSLFWYQQALGQGPEFLTYFQNEAQLDKSGLPSDRFFAERPEGSVSTLKIQRTQQEDSAVYLCASSFQPGQGRETQYFGPGTRLLVL.

The chain employs TRBV19 and TRBJ2-7, with TRBD1 matching 10 bases. The CDR3 totals 17 residues. The germline CDR1 and CDR2 sequences are LNHDA and SQIVND (reference sequence). J lost 0 bases, V lost 5 bases, and 10 bases had no gene match. In DNA, the CDR3 is TGTGCCAGTAGTCCTTTGGGGGGGACAGGGGACTCCTACGAGCAGTACTTC. This translates into CASSPLGGTGDSYEQYF.

The chain combines TRBV15 with TRBJ1-2; no definite D call. V was cut by 3 bases and J by 0 bases, with 5 bases left in between. Germline lookup yields CDR1 LNHNV and CDR2 YYDKDF (reference sequence). There are 13 residues in the CDR3. The CDR3 protein is CATSRGSNYGYTF. The CDR3 DNA sequence: TGTGCCACCAGCAGGGGATCTAACTATGGCTACACCTTC. Filled out from reference TRBV15 and TRBJ1-2, the complete variable domain reads DAMVIQNPRYQVTQFGKPVTLSCSQTLNHNVMYWYQQKSSQAPKLLFHYYDKDFNNEADTPDNFQSRRPNTSFCFLDIRSPGLGDTAMYLCATSRGSNYGYTFGSGTRLTVV.

J is TRBJ1-3 and V is TRBV19, with D possibly TRBD1 on 6 matching bases. The germline CDR1 and CDR2 sequences are LNHDA and SQIVND (reference sequence). V lost 9 bases and J lost 5, with 20 bases in between. This CDR3 region has 15 residues. The CDR3 here is CASTLPTGTRNTIYF. For the CDR3, the DNA is TGTGCCAGCACCCTTCCTACAGGGACGAGAAACACCATATATTTT.

The V and J genes are TRBV11-2 and TRBJ1-2, with 7 bases matching TRBD1. V lost 5 bases and J lost 4; bases outside the gene matches: 4. The CDR3 extends over 13 amino acids. Germline V gives CDR1 SGHAT, CDR2 FQNNGV. This chain's CDR3 is CASSLRDSYGYTF. The CDR3 coding sequence is TGTGCCAGCAGCCTCCGGGACAGCTATGGCTACACCTTC.

In its sample, this clone was seen a few times. This sequence joins TRBV28 and TRBJ2-7; no reliable D call. Germline lookup yields CDR1 MDHEN and CDR2 SYDVKM. Trimming left V 3 bases short and J 4 bases short, with 10 bases between. The CDR3 totals 13 residues. The CDR3 protein is CASSFATQYEQYF. Written as DNA, the CDR3 is TGTGCCAGCAGTTTCGCGACCCAGTACGAGCAGTACTTC.

The sample holds one count of this clone. The V gene is TRBV19, the J gene TRBJ1-1; D perhaps matches TRBD1 (5 bases). Trimming took 8 bases from V and 1 from J, leaving 14 bases between them. Looked up from germline, CDR1 is LNHDA and CDR2 is SQIVND (reference sequence). The CDR3 is 14 residues long. CDR3: CASRGGPGNTEAFF. CDR3 nucleotides: TGTGCCAGTCGGGGCGGGCCAGGGAACACTGAAGCTTTCTTT.

The sample holds one count of this clone. The J gene is TRBJ2-1, the V gene TRBV19; 8 bases map to TRBD1. V lost 6 bases, J lost 7 bases, and 11 bases stayed unmatched. This CDR3 region has 15 residues. Germline V gene lookup returns CDR1 LNHDA and CDR2 SQIVND (reference sequence). The CDR3 nucleotides read TGTGCCAGTAGACCCTCCGGGACAGGCCGTAATGAGCAGTTCTTC. It translates to CASRPSGTGRNEQFF.

This clone was observed a single time. This chain's CDR3 is CASRGVLEQYF. CDR3 bases: TGTGCCAGCAGGGGCGTTTTAGAGCAGTACTTC. J is TRBJ2-7 and V is TRBV6-5; D unresolved. The CDR3 extends over 11 amino acids. V was clipped by 6 bases and J by 7 bases, with 10 bases between them. Germline CDR1 MNHEY, CDR2 SVGAGI.

This sequence joins TRBV6-1 and TRBJ2-6, with D hard to call. Germline V lookup: CDR1 MNHNS, CDR2 SASEGT. The CDR3 runs 15 residues. Trimming took off 4 bases at V and 0 bases at J, with 7 bases between the two ends. The CDR3 loop reads CASSVATSGANVLTF. The CDR3 region has the DNA TGTGCCAGCAGTGTAGCCACCTCTGGGGCCAACGTCCTGACTTTC.

The chain recombines TRBV5-4 with TRBJ2-3; TRBD1 might be the D (6 bases). The CDR3 is 14 amino acids. V dropped 7 bases and J dropped 4 bases, with 16 bases sitting between them. From germline, CDR1 is SGHNT and CDR2 YYREEE (reference sequence). Written as DNA, the CDR3 is TGTGCCAGCGACGTGGACAGAGGAGCAGATACGCAGTATTTT. It is translated as CASDVDRGADTQYF.

The rearrangement joins TRBV7-2 to TRBJ1-1; D is possibly TRBD1 (5 bases). Trimming took 3 bases from V and 11 from J, leaving 16 bases between them. This CDR3 is 13 amino acids long. Germline-derived CDR1 and CDR2 are SGHTA and FQGNSA. Here the CDR3 DNA reads TGTGCCAGCAGCTTTTCCCGCTCAGGGCCGGCTTTCTTT. As protein: CASSFSRSGPAFF.

The sample holds one count of this clone. Compared with germline, one end of the junction differs, possibly owing to a read error. The chain couples TRBV7-9 to TRBJ1-5; maybe TRBD1 (5 bases). Looked up from germline, CDR1 is SEHNR and CDR2 is FQNEAQ (reference sequence). The CDR3 is 15 amino acids. The CDR3 sequence is CASSQAGMGNQPQHF. The CDR3 bases are TGCGCCAGCAGCCAAGCAGGGATGGGCAATCAGCCCCAGCATTTT.

The chain uses TRBV4-2 and TRBJ2-1; no clear D gene. This CDR3 is built from 13 residues. V gave up 0 bases and J gave up 6 bases, with 6 bases separating them. Germline V gene lookup returns CDR1 LGHNA and CDR2 YNFKEQ. Here the CDR3 reads CASSQDGFNEQFF. Here the CDR3 DNA reads TGTGCCAGCAGCCAAGATGGGTTCAATGAGCAGTTCTTC.

Concerning this clone itself: One end of the junction is discordant with germline, which a read error may explain. This chain joins TRBV19 and TRBJ2-1, with TRBD1 matching over 10 bases. The CDR3 totals 16 residues. CDR1 is LNHDA, CDR2 SQIVND, per germline (reference sequence). The CDR3 region is CASSLEGQGIFYEQFF. Written as DNA, the CDR3 is TGTGCCAGTAGTCTAGAGGGACAGGGGATTTTCTATGAGCAGTTCTTC. The full variable domain, completed using reference TRBV19 and TRBJ2-1, is DGGITQSPKYLFRKEGQNVTLSCEQNLNHDAMYWYRQDPGQGLRLIYYSQIVNDFQKGDIAEGYSVSREKKESFPLTVTSAQKNPTAFYLCASSLEGQGIFYEQFFGPGTRLTVL.

This chain links TRBV5-5 with TRBJ2-5; TRBD1 matches at 7 bases. Germline-derived CDR1 and CDR2 are SGHKS and YYEKEE (reference sequence). With V trimmed by 2 bases and J by 1 base, 2 bases remained unmatched. The CDR3 loop spans 14 amino acids. CDR3 loop: CASSFRDSQETQYF. CDR3 sequence (DNA): TGTGCCAGCAGCTTCCGGGACAGCCAAGAGACCCAGTACTTC.

V gene TRBV11-3 combines with J gene TRBJ1-1; the D gene is possibly TRBD1 (6 bases). Germline V gene data show CDR1 as SGHNT and CDR2 as YENEEA. This CDR3 comprises 16 residues. Between the trimmed V and J ends, which lost 1 base and 0 bases, there was a span of 12 bases. In nucleotides, the CDR3 is TGTGCCAGCAGCTTAGGTGGACAGCTCATGAACACTGAAGCTTTCTTT. It yields the protein CASSLGGQLMNTEAFF.

CDR3 protein: CASSQRQALQMNTEAFF. In nucleotides, the CDR3 is TGTGCCAGCAGCCAACGACAGGCCCTTCAAATGAACACTGAAGCTTTCTTT. The gene calls are TRBV4-2 and TRBJ1-1; a possible D gene is TRBD1 (6 bases). V shed 2 bases and J shed 0 bases, with 16 bases lying between them. The CDR3 covers 17 residues. CDR1 is LGHNA and CDR2 is YNFKEQ in the germline V gene.

The CDR3 DNA sequence: TGTGCCAGCAGTCGCTCGGGGATCGGCAATCAGCCCCAGCATTTT. Translation: CASSRSGIGNQPQHF. This sequence joins TRBV28 and TRBJ1-5; D remains ambiguous. V shed 5 bases and J shed 2 bases, with 13 bases lying between them. The CDR3 sequence is 15 residues long. The germline CDR1 and CDR2 sequences are MDHEN and SYDVKM.

The chain combines TRBV29-1 with TRBJ2-5; D is possibly TRBD2 (6 bases). CDR1 SQVTM and CDR2 ANQGSEA come from the germline V gene. Between the trimmed V and J ends, which lost 6 bases and 2 bases, there was a span of 19 bases. The length of the CDR3 is 15 residues. The CDR3 here is CSVVRAGDSQETQYF. The CDR3 DNA is TGCAGCGTCGTCAGAGCCGGGGACTCACAAGAGACCCAGTACTTC.

V and J are TRBV6-1 and TRBJ1-2; D might be TRBD1 (6 bases). This CDR3 contains 13 residues. V was clipped by 8 bases and J by 4 bases, with 14 bases between them. Germline values: CDR1 MNHNS, CDR2 SASEGT. As DNA, the CDR3 is TGTGCCAGCGCGACGATCAGGGGCTATGGCTACACCTTC. It translates to CASATIRGYGYTF.

This clone came up a few times. This rearrangement joins TRBV2 to TRBJ1-5; D uncertain. From germline, CDR1 is SNHLY and CDR2 FYNNEI. V was shortened by 7 bases and J by 6 bases, with 16 bases between the two germline ends. The CDR3 is 14 amino acids. DNA of the CDR3: TGTGCCAGCAAATTAAGCGGTGGAGGTCAGCCCCAGCATTTT. This translates into CASKLSGGGQPQHF. Drawing the rest from reference TRBV2 and TRBJ1-5, the complete variable domain is EPEVTQTPSHQVTQMGQEVILRCVPISNHLYFYWYRQILGQKVEFLVSFYNNEISEKSEIFDDQFSVERPDGSNFTLKIRSTKLEDSAMYFCASKLSGGGQPQHFGDGTRLSIL.

This chain links TRBV4-2 with TRBJ2-3; TRBD2 is a possible D gene (5 bases). Per the germline V gene, CDR1 is LGHNA and CDR2 is YNFKEQ. V was cut by 1 base and J by 6 bases, with 11 bases left in between. The CDR3 has 14 residues. The CDR3: CASSQGSGEDTQYF. CDR3 DNA: TGTGCCAGCAGCCAAGGGTCCGGGGAGGATACGCAGTATTTT.

J is TRBJ1-1 and V is TRBV19; D call uncertain. The CDR3 extends over 12 amino acids. The germline V gene has CDR1 LNHDA and CDR2 SQIVND (reference sequence). The V and J ends lost 10 bases and 1 base respectively, with 10 bases between them. The CDR3 DNA is TGTGCCACTCGTTGGGAGAACACTGAAGCTTTCTTT. It yields the protein CATRWENTEAFF.

The sample holds one count of this clone. The V gene is TRBV29-1, the J gene TRBJ2-1; 11 positions match TRBD2. Trimming at V came to 7 bases and at J to 4 bases, leaving 3 bases not matched to a gene. The CDR3 runs to 13 residues. Germline-derived CDR1 and CDR2 are SQVTM and ANQGSEA. DNA of the CDR3: TGCAGCGCCGGGACTAGCGGATACAATGAGCAGTTCTTC. Translating it yields CSAGTSGYNEQFF.

The V and J genes are TRBV7-2 and TRBJ2-2; 9 bases fit TRBD2. Trimming cost V 5 bases and J 13 bases; bases outside gene matches: 14. This CDR3 is built from 15 residues. The germline V gene has CDR1 SGHTA and CDR2 FQGNSA. This CDR3 is CASSPDSGSGHGLFF. CDR3 in DNA: TGTGCCAGCAGCCCGGATAGCGGGAGCGGGCATGGGCTGTTTTTT.

Only a few counts were recorded for this clone. The CDR3 region has the DNA TGTGCCAGCAGCTTGATTGCGAGCTCCACCAATGAGCAGTTCTTC. Amino acids: CASSLIASSTNEQFF. This rearrangement joins TRBV5-6 to TRBJ2-1; D is undetermined. The ends were cut back, 1 base at V and 6 bases at J, with 14 bases in the middle. Germline CDR1 is SGHDT and CDR2 is YYEEEE. This CDR3 region has 15 residues.